These 15 T cell receptor beta chains originate from one sample sequenced in a study of blood T cell repertoires in COVID-19. Sequenced by immunoSEQ multiplex PCR; TCRdb stores in-frame clones only, minus some. The data show some 100,000 clones, 88% seen once. Sequencing was done on a sample of peripheral blood. These receptors came from a woman aged 80 or over with active COVID-19.

There are a few counts of this clone. This sequence joins TRBV2 and TRBJ1-5, with 7 nucleotides matching TRBD1. This CDR3 region has 15 residues. Losses at the gene ends were 1 base for V and 4 bases for J; bases not matched to a gene: 4. Germline V CDR1 and CDR2: SNHLY, FYNNEI. CDR3 DNA sequence: TGTGCCAGCAGTGAAGACAGGGGCCCTAATCAGCCCCAGCATTTT. Amino acids: CASSEDRGPNQPQHF.

This chain joins TRBV4-1 and TRBJ2-7; TRBD1 might be the D (6 bases). The germline V gene encodes CDR1 MGHRA and CDR2 YSYEKL. V was clipped by 3 bases and J by 1 base, with 16 bases between them. The CDR3 is 16 amino acids. The CDR3 nucleotides read TGCGCCAGCAGCCAGAAGCCGGGACAAATGTCCTACGAGCAGTACTTC. The encoded protein is CASSQKPGQMSYEQYF.

The chain uses TRBV10-3 and TRBJ2-3, with 7 bases fitting TRBD2. With V trimmed by 4 bases and J by 6 bases, 4 bases remained unmatched. This CDR3 spans 13 amino acids. Germline CDR1 reads ENHRY; CDR2 reads SYGVKD. Here the CDR3 reads CAISGKGGDTQYF. As DNA, the CDR3 is TGTGCCATCAGTGGTAAGGGAGGGGATACGCAGTATTTT.

The V gene is TRBV28, the J gene TRBJ2-5; the match to TRBD2 covers 7 bases. CDR1 is MDHEN, CDR2 SYDVKM, per germline. V lost 5 bases and J lost 6; bases outside the gene matches: 15. This CDR3 region has 16 residues. The CDR3, as DNA: TGTGCCAGCAGTCCCCGGGGGAGGGGCGACGGGAAGACCCAGTACTTC. It yields the protein CASSPRGRGDGKTQYF.

V and J are TRBV4-1 and TRBJ1-2; the D gene is possibly TRBD1 (5 bases). CDR1 is MGHRA and CDR2 is YSYEKL in the germline V gene. V lost 0 bases and J lost 0, with 14 bases in between. This CDR3 contains 17 residues. The CDR3 nucleotides read TGCGCCAGCAGCCAAGACGCAGGGTATTTGGCTAACTATGGCTACACCTTC. Translated: CASSQDAGYLANYGYTF.

The chain has TRBV19 and TRBJ2-1; 16 nucleotides match TRBD2. V was clipped by 5 bases and J by 2 bases; unmatched bases: 3. Germline-derived CDR1 and CDR2 are LNHDA and SQIVND (reference sequence). This CDR3 spans 17 amino acids. DNA for the CDR3: TGTGCCAGTAGTGGGACTAGCGGGAGGGATCCCTACAATGAGCAGTTCTTC. This sequence encodes CASSGTSGRDPYNEQFF.

This chain uses TRBV11-3 with TRBJ2-3; D is possibly TRBD2 (6 bases). V lost 5 bases to trimming and J lost 3 bases, with 12 bases between them. CDR1 and CDR2 from the germline V gene are SGHNT and YENEEA. This CDR3 comprises 14 residues. The CDR3 region is CASSRRDFTDTQYF. CDR3 DNA: TGTGCCAGCAGCCGAAGGGACTTTACAGATACGCAGTATTTT.

This clone has a single count. This chain links TRBV4-3 with TRBJ2-5; weak D call: TRBD1 (7 bases). Trimming removed 0 bases from V and 5 bases from J, with 19 bases in between. Germline V gene sequence: CDR1 LGHNA, CDR2 YSLEER. This CDR3 comprises 17 residues. The CDR3 loop reads CASSQDPGQVGRETQYF. The CDR3 DNA reads TGCGCCAGCAGCCAAGATCCCGGACAGGTGGGGAGGGAGACCCAGTACTTC.

This chain connects TRBV9 to TRBJ2-3; weak D call: TRBD1 (5 bases). The CDR3 is 12 amino acids. CDR1 SGDLS and CDR2 YYNGEE come from the germline V gene. With 5 bases removed from V and 6 bases from J, the gap between germline ends came to 10 bases. CDR3 residues: CASRGPEDTQYF. The DNA for the CDR3 is TGTGCCAGCAGGGGGCCTGAGGATACGCAGTATTTT.

This chain uses TRBV7-3 with TRBJ2-2, with D possibly being TRBD2 (6 bases). CDR3 size: 15 residues. The ends were cut back, 5 bases at V and 6 bases at J, with 16 bases in the middle. Per the germline V gene, CDR1 is SGHTA and CDR2 is FQGTGA. Written as DNA, the CDR3 is TGTGCCAGCAGCCTTACCGGGACTTGGCCCGGGGAGCTGTTTTTT. Translating it yields CASSLTGTWPGELFF.

As regards this clone: The germline gene is not matched at one end of the junction; a read error may be the cause. V is TRBV20-1 and J is TRBJ2-1; a weak D match, TRBD2 (6 bases). Germline CDR1 reads DFQATT; CDR2 reads SNEGSKA (reference sequence). This CDR3 is 9 amino acids long. In DNA form, the CDR3 reads TGCTGGGCCAGCGAGGCGGGGCTCTTC. It translates to CWASEAGLF.

The CDR3 region is CASSSTSSAYTDTQYF. The CDR3 DNA sequence: TGTGCCAGCAGCTCAACCTCTAGCGCTTACACAGATACGCAGTATTTT. The chain joins TRBV7-3 to TRBJ2-3, with a possible D match to TRBD2 (6 bases). Trimming removed 4 bases from V and 2 bases from J, with 16 bases in between. The length of the CDR3 is 16 residues. Germline V lookup: CDR1 SGHTA, CDR2 FQGTGA.

V and J are TRBV5-4 and TRBJ2-1; 9 nucleotides agree with TRBD1. The V gene's germline CDR1 is SGHNT and CDR2 YYREEE (reference sequence). J gave up 7 bases and V 4 bases, and 6 bases lay outside the gene matches. This CDR3 spans 14 amino acids. CDR3 sequence: CASSPRDRVNEQFF. DNA of the CDR3: TGTGCCAGCAGCCCCCGGGACAGGGTTAATGAGCAGTTCTTC.

This chain uses TRBV9 with TRBJ2-7, with 8 nucleotides matching TRBD2. The CDR3 is made up of 15 amino acids. Losses at the gene ends were 4 bases for V and 4 bases for J; bases not matched to a gene: 10. Germline values: CDR1 SGDLS, CDR2 YYNGEE. This chain's CDR3 is CASSPQASGYYEQYF. Written as DNA, the CDR3 is TGTGCCAGCAGCCCCCAGGCTAGCGGGTATTACGAGCAGTACTTC. Supplemented by reference TRBV9 and TRBJ2-7, the full variable domain reads DSGVTQTPKHLITATGQRVTLRCSPRSGDLSVYWYQQSLDQGLQFLIQYYNGEERAKGNILERFSAQQFPDLHSELNLSSLELGDSALYFCASSPQASGYYEQYFGPGTRLTVT.

V gene TRBV12-5 combines with J gene TRBJ2-2; D ambiguous. CDR3 length: 15 amino acids. Germline CDR1 LGHNT, CDR2 FRNRAP. Trimming left V 0 bases short and J 1 base short, with 6 bases between. CDR3 sequence (DNA): TGTGCTAGTGGTTTGGTGTCGGGGAACACCGGGGAGCTGTTTTTT. It translates to CASGLVSGNTGELFF.